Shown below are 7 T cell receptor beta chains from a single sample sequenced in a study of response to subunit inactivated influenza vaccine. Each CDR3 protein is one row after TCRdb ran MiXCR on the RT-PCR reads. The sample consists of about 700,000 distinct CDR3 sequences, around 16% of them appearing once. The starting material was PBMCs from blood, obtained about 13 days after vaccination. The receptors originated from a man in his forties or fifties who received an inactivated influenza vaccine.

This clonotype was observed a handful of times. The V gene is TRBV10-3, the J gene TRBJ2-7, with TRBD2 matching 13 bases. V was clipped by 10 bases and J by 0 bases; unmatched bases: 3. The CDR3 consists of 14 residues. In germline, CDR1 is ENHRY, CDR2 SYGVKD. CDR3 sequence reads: CATGTSGTSYEQYF. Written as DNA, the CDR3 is TGTGCCACCGGGACTAGCGGGACCTCCTACGAGCAGTACTTC.

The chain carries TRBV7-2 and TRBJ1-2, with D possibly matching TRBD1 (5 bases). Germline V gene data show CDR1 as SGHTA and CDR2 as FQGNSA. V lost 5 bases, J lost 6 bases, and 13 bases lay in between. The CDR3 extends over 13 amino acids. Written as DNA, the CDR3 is TGTGCCAGCAGCGCTTCAGGGAGGCATGGCTACACCTTC. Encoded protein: CASSASGRHGYTF.

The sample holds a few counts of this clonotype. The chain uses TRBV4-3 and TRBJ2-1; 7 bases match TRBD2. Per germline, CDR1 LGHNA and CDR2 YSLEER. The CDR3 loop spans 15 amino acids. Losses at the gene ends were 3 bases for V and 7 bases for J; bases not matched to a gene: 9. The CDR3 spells CASSHLSGIPNEQFF. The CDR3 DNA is TGCGCCAGCAGCCACCTCAGCGGGATTCCGAATGAGCAGTTCTTC.

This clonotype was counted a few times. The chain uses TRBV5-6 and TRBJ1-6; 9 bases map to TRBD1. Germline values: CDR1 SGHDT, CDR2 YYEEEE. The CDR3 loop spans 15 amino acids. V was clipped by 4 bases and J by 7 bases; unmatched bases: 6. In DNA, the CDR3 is TGTGCCAGCAGCCTTGGACAGGGGAGCAATTCACCCCTCCACTTT. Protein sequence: CASSLGQGSNSPLHF.

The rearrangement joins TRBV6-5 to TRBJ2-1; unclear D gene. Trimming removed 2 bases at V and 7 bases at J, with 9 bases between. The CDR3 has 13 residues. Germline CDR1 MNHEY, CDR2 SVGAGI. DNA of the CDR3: TGTGCCAGCAGTTACGGGGAAGGGAATGAGCAGTTCTTC. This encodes CASSYGEGNEQFF.

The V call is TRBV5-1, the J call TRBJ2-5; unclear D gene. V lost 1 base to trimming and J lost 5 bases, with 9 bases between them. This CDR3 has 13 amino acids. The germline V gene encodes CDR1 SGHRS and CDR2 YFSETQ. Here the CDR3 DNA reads TGCGCCAGCAGCTTGAACATAGACGAGACCCAGTACTTC. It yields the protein CASSLNIDETQYF.

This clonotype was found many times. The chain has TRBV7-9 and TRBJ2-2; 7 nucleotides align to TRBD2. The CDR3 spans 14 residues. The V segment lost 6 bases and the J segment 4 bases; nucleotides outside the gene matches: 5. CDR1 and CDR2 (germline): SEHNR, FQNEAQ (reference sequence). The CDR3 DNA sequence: TGTGCCAGCAGGAGCGGGGTTGTCACCGGGGAGCTGTTTTTT. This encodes CASRSGVVTGELFF.